The clone carrying this T cell receptor beta chain was detected ten times or more. Its antigen remains unknown. RNA transcripts gave rise to amplified TCR beta CDR3 regions. First-round RT-PCR targeting the TCR CDR3 was performed with the HTBI primer set. Using its own MiXCR run on the multiplex PCR reads, TCRdb lists one record per CDR3 protein. The sample consists of some 690,000 distinct CDR3 sequences, 17% of them appearing once. For Graves' hyperthyroidism to be stable, ophthalmopathy could not progress within 18 months. This sample was taken from a study of T cells in Graves' hyperthyroidism and ophthalmopathy. Findings and caveats of the study: Through a model of 13 V-J features, ophthalmopathy was separated from stable hyperthyroidism.

Trimming took off 2 bases at V and 8 bases at J, with 9 bases between the two ends. CDR1 is MDHEN, CDR2 SYDVKM, per germline. The CDR3 is 12 amino acids. The gene calls are TRBV28 and TRBJ1-2, with unresolved D. This clonotype originated in a man aged 50 to 60 with Graves' hyperthyroidism. Sequenced input: blood. The CDR3 region has the DNA TGTGCCAGCAGTTTAAGCATGGAGGGCTACACCTTC. This codes for CASSLSMEGYTF.